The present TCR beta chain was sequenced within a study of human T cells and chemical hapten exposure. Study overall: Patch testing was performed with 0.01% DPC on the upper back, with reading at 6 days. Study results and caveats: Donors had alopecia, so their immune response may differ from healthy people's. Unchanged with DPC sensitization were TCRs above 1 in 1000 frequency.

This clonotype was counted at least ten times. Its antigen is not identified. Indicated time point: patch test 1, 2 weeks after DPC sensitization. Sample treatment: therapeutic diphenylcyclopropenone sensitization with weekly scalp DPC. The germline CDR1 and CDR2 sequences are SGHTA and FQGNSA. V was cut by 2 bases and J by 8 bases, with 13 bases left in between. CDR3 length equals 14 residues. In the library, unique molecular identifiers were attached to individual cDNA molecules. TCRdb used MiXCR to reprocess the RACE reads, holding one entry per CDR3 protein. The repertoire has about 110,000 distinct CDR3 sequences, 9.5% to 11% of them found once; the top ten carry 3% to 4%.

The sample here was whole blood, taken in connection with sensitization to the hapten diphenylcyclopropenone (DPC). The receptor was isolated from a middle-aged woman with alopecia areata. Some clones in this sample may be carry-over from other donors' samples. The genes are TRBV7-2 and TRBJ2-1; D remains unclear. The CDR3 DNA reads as TGTGCCAGCAGCTTATTGGGTAGAACCTATGAGCAGTTCTTC. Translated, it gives CASSLLGRTYEQFF.